The rows below give T cell receptor beta chains drawn from one sample of a study of technical replicates of blood from a handful of donors. Sequencing used immunoSEQ multiplex PCR; TCRdb keeps in-frame clones, though not all of them. The sample contains some 93,000 clones, 95% of which appear only once. The sequenced sample was T cells isolated from PBMCs. Source of these receptors: a human donor in good health. The CDR3 runs from the conserved cysteine through the conserved F or W. The order of the fields is clone size, J gene, D gene, V gene, CDR3 DNA, CDR3 protein. D genes are given only for firm matches. Clone size is shown for a subset of rows, as once, few, many or a class of expanded clone.

.	TRBJ2-5	TRBD2	TRBV5-4	TGTGCCAGCAGCTTGTCCTCCTATCTAGCGGGGGGGCAAGAGACCCAGTACTTC	CASSLSSYLAGGQETQYF
.	TRBJ1-2	.	TRBV10-3	TGTGCCATCAGTGGGCGAATAGCGGGGGAGGACTATGGCTACACCTTC	CAISGRIAGEDYGYTF
.	TRBJ1-1	.	TRBV27	TGTGCCACCTGGGGCCACCCTAACACTGAAGCTTTCTTT	CATWGHPNTEAFF
.	TRBJ1-1	TRBD1	TRBV19	TGTGCCAGTATGGGGGACAGGGTCACTGAAGCTTTCTTT	CASMGDRVTEAFF
.	TRBJ1-1	TRBD1	TRBV7-6	TGTGCCAGCAGCTACCGACAGGGATCATCGAACACTGAAGCTTTCTTT	CASSYRQGSSNTEAFF
.	TRBJ2-5	TRBD1	TRBV9	TGTGCCAGCAGCCTTCGCGGGACAGGGATTGGAGAGACCCAGTACTTC	CASSLRGTGIGETQYF
.	TRBJ1-5	TRBD1	TRBV2	TGTGCCAGCAGGGACCGGGACAGGGTGTACCAGCCCCAGCATTTT	CASRDRDRVYQPQHF
.	TRBJ2-1	.	TRBV19	TGTGCCAGTAGTATCTATTGGAGTTCCTCCTACAATGAGCAGTTCTTC	CASSIYWSSSYNEQFF
.	TRBJ1-1	TRBD1	TRBV5-1	TGCGCCAGCAGCCGGACAGGGGATGATGAAGCTTTCTTT	CASSRTGDDEAFF
.	TRBJ2-5	.	TRBV5-6	TGTGCCAGCAGCTTGTTGAAGTCTTTGACTGGCCGCGGGGAGACCCAGTACTTC	CASSLLKSLTGRGETQYF
.	TRBJ2-3	TRBD1	TRBV5-1	TGCGCCAGCAAGACAGGGCTAGATACGCAGTATTTT	CASKTGLDTQYF
.	TRBJ2-7	TRBD1	TRBV5-4	TGTGCCAGCAGCTTTTACCAGGGGGAAGAGCAGTACTTC	CASSFYQGEEQYF
.	TRBJ2-7	.	TRBV28	TGTGCCAGCAGTTTTATAACTAAATACGAGCAGTACTTC	CASSFITKYEQYF
.	TRBJ1-2	TRBD1	TRBV2	TGTGCCAGCAGCCGACAGGGGAGCGCGGGCTACACCTTC	CASSRQGSAGYTF
.	TRBJ1-1	.	TRBV6-1	TGTGCCAGCAGAAGCTCCGCTGAAGCTTTCTTT	CASRSSAEAFF
.	TRBJ2-1	TRBD2	TRBV7-6	TGTGCCAGCAGCTTAGTTGGGGGGACTAGCGGCTACAATGAGCAGTTCTTC	CASSLVGGTSGYNEQFF
.	TRBJ1-5	TRBD1	TRBV10-3	TGTGCCATCAGTGGACAGGGAAATCAGCCCCAGCATTTT	CAISGQGNQPQHF
.	TRBJ1-2	TRBD1	TRBV6-4	TGTGCCAGCAGTGACTCCAGGGACTTTAAGAGGGGGCTTGTTAACTATGGCTACACCTTC	CASSDSRDFKRGLVNYGYTF
.	TRBJ1-4	TRBD1	TRBV5-4	TGTGCCAGCAGCTCGCTGGACAGGGGTGATGAAAAACTGTTTTTT	CASSSLDRGDEKLFF
.	TRBJ1-1	TRBD1	TRBV7-9	TGTGCCAGCAGCTTTCGGACAGGGATAGGTATCGACACTGAAGCTTTCTTT	CASSFRTGIGIDTEAFF
.	TRBJ2-7	TRBD1	TRBV29-1	TGCAGCGTCCTCCTGGCCCGACAGGGAAGCGAGCAGTACTTC	CSVLLARQGSEQYF
once	TRBJ1-4	TRBD1	TRBV7-2	TGTGCCAGCAGCTTTGACAGGGCGTACGAAAAACTGTTTTTT	CASSFDRAYEKLFF
once	TRBJ1-1	.	TRBV7-8	TGTGCCAGCAGCTTAGCCCCAGGGATGAACACTGAAGCTTTCTTT	CASSLAPGMNTEAFF
.	TRBJ1-1	.	TRBV11-2	TGTGCCACCAGGGACACCCCAAACACTGAAGCTTTCTTT	CATRDTPNTEAFF
.	TRBJ1-2	.	TRBV28	TGTGCCAGCACCGGGGGGGACACCTATAGCTACACCTTC	CASTGGDTYSYTF
.	TRBJ1-4	.	TRBV15	TGTGCCACCAGCAGAGGGGGGGAAGGGGACGAAAAACTGTTTTTT	CATSRGGEGDEKLFF
.	TRBJ1-2	TRBD1	TRBV5-1	TGCGCCAGCAGCTTGGCTCAGGGGGACACCTATGGCTACACCTTC	CASSLAQGDTYGYTF
.	TRBJ1-1	TRBD1	TRBV19	TGTGCCAGTAGTCCAGGACAGGGAGGGGCGTTGAACACTGAAGCTTTCTTT	CASSPGQGGALNTEAFF
.	TRBJ1-2	TRBD1	TRBV6-5	TGTGCCAGCAGTCTCCAACAGGGGAACTATGGCTACACCTTC	CASSLQQGNYGYTF
.	TRBJ1-1	TRBD1	TRBV7-6	TGTGCCAGCAGCTCAGGACAGGGATTACAAGCTTTCTTT	CASSSGQGLQAFF
.	TRBJ2-2	TRBD2	TRBV7-8	TGTGCCAGCAGTTCTAGCGGGAGTAACACCGGGGAGCTGTTTTTT	CASSSSGSNTGELFF
.	TRBJ1-3	.	TRBV6-5	TGTGCCAGCAGTTACGCGTTCTCTGGAAACACCATATATTTT	CASSYAFSGNTIYF
few	TRBJ2-6	.	TRBV5-4	TGTGCCAGCACCGGACAGTTAAGGTTCTCTGGGGCCAACGTCCTGACTTTC	CASTGQLRFSGANVLTF
once	TRBJ1-1	.	TRBV6-6	TGTGCCAGCACCCGAGAAGGAGTCGTTAACACTGAAGCTTTCTTT	CASTREGVVNTEAFF
.	TRBJ1-5	.	TRBV7-2	TGTGCCAGCAGCTCCTTAGGGGCAGGGTCTAATCAGCCCCAGCATTTT	CASSSLGAGSNQPQHF
.	TRBJ1-3	.	TRBV7-9	TGTGCCAGCAGCTTAAGGGTGGCAGTCTCGGGACTCTCTGGAAACACCATATATTTT	CASSLRVAVSGLSGNTIYF
.	TRBJ2-6	.	TRBV19	TGTGCCAGTAGTATCTGGCTGGGCAGCCTCCACTCTGGGGCCAACGTCCTGACTTTC	CASSIWLGSLHSGANVLTF
.	TRBJ2-5	.	TRBV7-7	TGTGCCAGCAGCAGAGACAGTCAAGAGACCCAGTACTTC	CASSRDSQETQYF
.	TRBJ2-7	.	TRBV27	TGTGCCAGCAGTTTAACACTAGCCTCATCCTACGAGCAGTACTTC	CASSLTLASSYEQYF
.	TRBJ2-1	.	TRBV4-1	TGCGCCAGCAGCCAAGAAGGTCAGGGCAGGTTGTACGATGAGCAGTTCTTC	CASSQEGQGRLYDEQFF
.	TRBJ2-2	TRBD2	TRBV29-1	TGCAGCGCTCCCATTGGGGGGGCGAACACCGGGGAGCTGTTTTTT	CSAPIGGANTGELFF
.	TRBJ2-3	.	TRBV10-1	TGCGCCAGCAGTGATCGGAGCGCCCACATAACAGATACGCAGTATTTT	CASSDRSAHITDTQYF
.	TRBJ2-1	.	TRBV28	TGTGCCAGCAGTCCGACGGACAGGCGGCGCGGGGATGAGCAGTTCTTC	CASSPTDRRRGDEQFF
.	TRBJ2-3	.	TRBV5-1	TGCGCCAGCAATTCTTGGGGGGGCGTGGCAGATACGCAGTATTTT	CASNSWGGVADTQYF
once	TRBJ2-5	.	TRBV2	TGTGCCAGCAGTGCTCAAGAGACCCAGTACTTC	CASSAQETQYF
.	TRBJ1-1	.	TRBV5-8	TGTGCCAGCAGCTTGGTTTTCGGAGCGGGGTTGCCCATGAACACTGAAGCTTTCTTT	CASSLVFGAGLPMNTEAFF
.	TRBJ1-2	.	TRBV19	TGTGCCAGTAGTCCCGGGAATAACTATGGCTACACCTTC	CASSPGNNYGYTF
.	TRBJ2-3	TRBD2	TRBV14	TGTGCCACGGGGGGGCCCCTGGCAGATACGCAGTATTTT	CATGGPLADTQYF
.	TRBJ2-1	TRBD2	TRBV5-4	TGTGCCAGCAGCTCAACACTAGCGGGAGTCTACAATGAGCAGTTCTTC	CASSSTLAGVYNEQFF
.	TRBJ2-1	.	TRBV6-1	TGTGCCAGCAGTGAACCGGCGGCGTCTTACAATGAGCAGTTCTTC	CASSEPAASYNEQFF
.	TRBJ2-7	.	TRBV7-6	TGTGCCAGCAGCCCCCGGCGGGGTACCGAGCAGTACTTC	CASSPRRGTEQYF
.	TRBJ2-5	.	TRBV27	TGTGCCAGCAGCCTCTCTCCTGGCGAGACCCAGTACTTC	CASSLSPGETQYF
.	TRBJ2-4	TRBD2	TRBV4-2	TGTGCCAGCAGCCACCGAGTTCGTCTAGCGGGGGGTTTAAACATTCAGTACTTC	CASSHRVRLAGGLNIQYF
.	TRBJ1-1	.	TRBV28	TGTGCCAGCACCCGGACAGCGAACACTGAAGCTTTCTTT	CASTRTANTEAFF
few	TRBJ2-6	.	TRBV2	TGTGCCAGCCGCAGCTCTGGGGCCAACGTCCTGACTTTC	CASRSSGANVLTF
.	TRBJ1-1	.	TRBV7-6	TGTGCCAGCAGCTTCACGGGATCCAACACTGAAGCTTTCTTT	CASSFTGSNTEAFF
.	TRBJ2-7	TRBD2	TRBV27	TGTGCCAGCAGTTTTCAGTGGCTAGCGGGAACCTACGAGCAGTACTTC	CASSFQWLAGTYEQYF